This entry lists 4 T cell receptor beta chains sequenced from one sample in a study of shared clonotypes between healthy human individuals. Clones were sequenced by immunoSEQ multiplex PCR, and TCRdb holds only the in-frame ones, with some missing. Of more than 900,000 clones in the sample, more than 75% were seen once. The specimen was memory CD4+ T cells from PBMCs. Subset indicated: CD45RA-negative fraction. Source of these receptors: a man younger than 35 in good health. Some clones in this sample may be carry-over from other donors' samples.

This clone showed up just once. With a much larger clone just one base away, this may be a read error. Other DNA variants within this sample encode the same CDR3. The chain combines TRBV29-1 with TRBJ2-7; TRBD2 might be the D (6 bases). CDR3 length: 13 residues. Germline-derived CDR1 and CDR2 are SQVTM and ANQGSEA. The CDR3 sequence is CSVDFGRSYEQYF. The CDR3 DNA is TGCAGCGTTGACTTTGGGAGGTCCTACGAACAGTACTTC.

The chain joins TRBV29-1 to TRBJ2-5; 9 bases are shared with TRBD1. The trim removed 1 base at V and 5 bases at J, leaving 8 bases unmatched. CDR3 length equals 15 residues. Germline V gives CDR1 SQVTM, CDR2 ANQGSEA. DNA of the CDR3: TGCAGCGTTGAAGTTCTGACAGGGGGTGTGGAGACCCAGTACTTC. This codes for CSVEVLTGGVETQYF. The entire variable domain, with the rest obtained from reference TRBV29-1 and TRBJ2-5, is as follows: SAVISQKPSRDICQRGTSLTIQCQVDSQVTMMFWYRQQPGQSLTLIATANQGSEATYESGFVIDKFPISRPNLTFSTLTVSNMSPEDSSIYLCSVEVLTGGVETQYFGPGTRLLVL.

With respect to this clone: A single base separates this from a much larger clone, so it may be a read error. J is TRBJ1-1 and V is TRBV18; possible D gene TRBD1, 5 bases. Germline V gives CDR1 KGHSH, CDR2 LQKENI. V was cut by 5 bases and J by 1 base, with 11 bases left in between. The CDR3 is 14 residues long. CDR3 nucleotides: TGTGCCAGCTCAAAGGGACGGGGGAACACTGAAGCTTTCTTT. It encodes CASSKGRGNTEAFF.

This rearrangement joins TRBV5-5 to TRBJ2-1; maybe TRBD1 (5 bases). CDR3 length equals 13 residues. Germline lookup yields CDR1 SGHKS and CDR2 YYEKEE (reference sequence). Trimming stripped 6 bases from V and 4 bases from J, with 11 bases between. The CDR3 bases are TGTGCCAGCAAGACAGAGCTATACAATGAGCAGTTCTTC. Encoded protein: CASKTELYNEQFF.